This TCR beta chain was sequenced in a study of patients and donors after allogeneic stem cell transplantation. In this sample, this clonotype turned up a few times. Each CDR3 protein gets one entry after TCRdb re-called the RT-PCR reads with MiXCR. The sample lists about 400,000 distinct CDR3 sequences; approximately 16% were seen once. J lost 12 bases, V lost 5 bases, and 8 bases had no gene match. The germline V gene encodes CDR1 MNHNS and CDR2 SASEGT. The CDR3 loop spans 13 amino acids. This chain uses TRBV6-1 with TRBJ1-1, with TRBD1 identical over 11 bases. Sequenced sample: blood, either unsorted or a sorted T cell fraction (not recorded which). The receptor was isolated from a human donor who was either an allogeneic HSCT recipient or a stem cell or donor lymphocyte infusion donor (not recorded which). It is not recorded whose cells these are; they may come from a transplant donor. The CDR3 region is CASSRTGGLGSFF. CDR3 in DNA: TGTGCCAGCAGTCGGACAGGGGGCCTCGGGTCTTTCTTT.